This T cell receptor beta chain was found in a study of T cell repertoires in cytomegalovirus infection. The overall study: From public TCR beta signatures came an indication of both CMV infection and matching HLA type.

Germline V gives CDR1 LNHDA, CDR2 SQIVND (reference sequence). V was pared by 5 bases and J by 6 bases, with 2 bases between. The CDR3 sequence is 10 residues long. TCRdb re-called the reads through MiXCR, storing one row per CDR3 protein. The profile shows roughly 100,000 distinct CDR3 sequences, over 40% of them singletons. This clonotype has a handful of counts. Its antigen is unknown. Sample: CD8+ T cells from cultured PBMCs, taken from culture after CMV antigen stimulation. This sequence was found in a human donor in good health (CMV status not recorded). Some clones in this sample may be carry-over from other donors' samples. The rearrangement joins TRBV19 to TRBJ2-1; no reliable D call. DNA for the CDR3: TGTGCCAGTAGTGGCAATGAGCAGTTCTTC. Its protein product is CASSGNEQFF.